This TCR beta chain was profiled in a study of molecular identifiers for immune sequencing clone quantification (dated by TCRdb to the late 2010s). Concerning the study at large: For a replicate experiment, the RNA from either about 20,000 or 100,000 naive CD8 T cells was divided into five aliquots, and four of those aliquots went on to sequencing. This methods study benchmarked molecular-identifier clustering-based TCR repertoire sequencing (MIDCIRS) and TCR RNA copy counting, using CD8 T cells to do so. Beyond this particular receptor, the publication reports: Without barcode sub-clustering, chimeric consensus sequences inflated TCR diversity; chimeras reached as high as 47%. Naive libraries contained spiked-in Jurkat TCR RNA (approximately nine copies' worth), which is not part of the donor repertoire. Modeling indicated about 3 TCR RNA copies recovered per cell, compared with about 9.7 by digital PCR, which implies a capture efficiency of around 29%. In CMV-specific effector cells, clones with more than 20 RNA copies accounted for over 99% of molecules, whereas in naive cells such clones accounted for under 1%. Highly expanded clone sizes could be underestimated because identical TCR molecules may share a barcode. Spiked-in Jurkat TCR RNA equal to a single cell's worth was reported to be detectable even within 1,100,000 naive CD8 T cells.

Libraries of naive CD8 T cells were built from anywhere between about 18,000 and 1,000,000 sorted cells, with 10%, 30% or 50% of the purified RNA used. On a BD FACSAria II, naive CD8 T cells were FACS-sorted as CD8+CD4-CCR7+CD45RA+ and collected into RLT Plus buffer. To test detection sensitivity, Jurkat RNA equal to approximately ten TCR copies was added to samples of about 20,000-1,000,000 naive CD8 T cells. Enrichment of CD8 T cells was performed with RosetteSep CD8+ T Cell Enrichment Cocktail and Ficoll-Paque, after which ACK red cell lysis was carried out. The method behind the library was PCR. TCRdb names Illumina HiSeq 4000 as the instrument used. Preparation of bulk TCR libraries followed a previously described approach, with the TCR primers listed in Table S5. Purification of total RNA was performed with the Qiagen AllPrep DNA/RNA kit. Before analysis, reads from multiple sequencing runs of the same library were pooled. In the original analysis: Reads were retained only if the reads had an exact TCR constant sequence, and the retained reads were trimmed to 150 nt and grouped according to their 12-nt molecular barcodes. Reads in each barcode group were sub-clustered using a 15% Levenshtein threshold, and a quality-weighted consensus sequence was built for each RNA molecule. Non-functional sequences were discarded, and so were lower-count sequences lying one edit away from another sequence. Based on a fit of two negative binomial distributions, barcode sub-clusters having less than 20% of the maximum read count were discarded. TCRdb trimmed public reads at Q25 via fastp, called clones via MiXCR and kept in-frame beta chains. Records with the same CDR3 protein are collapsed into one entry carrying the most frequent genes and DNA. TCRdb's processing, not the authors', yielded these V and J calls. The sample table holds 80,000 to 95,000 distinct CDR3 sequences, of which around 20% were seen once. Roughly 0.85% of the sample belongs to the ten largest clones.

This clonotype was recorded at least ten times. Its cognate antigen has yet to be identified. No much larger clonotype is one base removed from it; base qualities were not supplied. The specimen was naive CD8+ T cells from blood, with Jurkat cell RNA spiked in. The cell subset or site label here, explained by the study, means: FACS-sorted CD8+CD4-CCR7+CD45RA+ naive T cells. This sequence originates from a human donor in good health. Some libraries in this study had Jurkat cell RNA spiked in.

CDR3 sequence: CASSGLGAYEQYF. The DNA sequence is TGTGCCAGCAGTGGACTAGGAGCCTACGAGCAGTACTTC. This chain joins TRBV25-1 to TRBJ2-7, with TRBD2 perhaps the D gene, on 6 matching bases. V sheds 4 bases and J sheds 2 bases, leaving 9 bases between their ends. The germline V gene supplies CDR1 MGHDK and CDR2 SYGVNS. The CDR3 sequence holds 13 residues, the cysteine and phenylalanine included. Only CDR3 DNA is held: 39 bases, read in frame from base 1.